Listed here are 32 T cell receptor beta chains from one sample, sequenced in a study of shared clonotypes between healthy human individuals. TCRdb keeps only in-frame clones here, not all; method: immunoSEQ multiplex PCR. The table records around 700,000 clones, about 78% of them present only once. Material for sequencing was memory CD4+ T cells sorted from blood. The subset here: CD45RA-negative fraction. These receptors all come from a woman aged 30 to 39 in good health.

The gene calls are TRBV5-6 and TRBJ2-7; D not resolved. This CDR3 contains 12 residues. The germline V gene has CDR1 SGHDT and CDR2 YYEEEE. The V gene lost 0 bases and the J gene lost 7 bases, with 8 bases spanning the gap. In nucleotides, the CDR3 is TGTGCCAGCAGCTTGGCCGCGCGGGAGCAGTACTTC. It codes for CASSLAAREQYF.

The chain combines TRBV27 with TRBJ2-1; TRBD2 agrees at 7 bases. This CDR3 is 15 amino acids long. The V gene end was trimmed by 6 bases and the J gene end by 7 bases; junction bases not matched to a gene: 12. In germline, CDR1 is MNHEY, CDR2 SMNVEV (reference sequence). CDR3 bases: TGTGCCAGCAGCCGCCGGGGGACTATCCTAAATGAGCAGTTCTTC. Residues: CASSRRGTILNEQFF.

The chain couples TRBV28 to TRBJ2-1; 7 nucleotides line up with TRBD2. The CDR3 loop spans 14 amino acids. CDR1 and CDR2 (germline): MDHEN, SYDVKM. The V and J ends lost 6 bases and 7 bases, in that order; junction bases with no gene match: 9. The CDR3 DNA follows: TGTGCCAGCAGCTCCCCCGTGCGGGAGAATGAGCAGTTCTTC. Its protein is CASSSPVRENEQFF.

Comments on this clone: A much larger clone differs by one base, so this may be a read error. Other nucleotide sequences from this sample produce the same CDR3. The chain uses TRBV2 and TRBJ2-2; no clear D gene. CDR3 length equals 13 residues. The V end lost 4 bases, the J end lost 1 base, and 4 bases lay between the germline ends. Germline CDR1 is SNHLY and CDR2 is FYNNEI. The CDR3 is CASSAQNTGELFF. CDR3 sequence (DNA): TGTGCCAGCAGTGCCCAGAACACCGGGGAGCTGTTTTTT.

The rearrangement links TRBV7-2 to TRBJ2-3; maybe TRBD1 (8 bases). Looked up from germline, CDR1 is SGHTA and CDR2 is FQGNSA. The V and J ends lost 5 bases and 3 bases respectively, with 15 bases between them. CDR3 length: 15 amino acids. The CDR3 here is CASSDYRGGTDTQYF. CDR3 sequence (DNA): TGTGCCAGCAGCGACTACAGGGGGGGTACAGATACGCAGTATTTT. The full variable domain, its missing parts supplied by reference TRBV7-2 and TRBJ2-3, is GAGVSQSPSNKVTEKGKDVELRCDPISGHTALYWYRQSLGQGLEFLIYFQGNSAPDKSGLPSDRFSAERTGGSVSTLTIQRTQQEDSAVYLCASSDYRGGTDTQYFGPGTRLTVL.

CDR3 nucleotide sequence: TGTGCCAGCAGAAAGGGATCAGCTAATGAAAAACTGTTTTTT. Translated: CASRKGSANEKLFF. The chain joins TRBV28 to TRBJ1-4; D gene ambiguous. V was clipped by 6 bases and J by 3 bases, with 11 bases between them. Germline assignment: CDR1 MDHEN and CDR2 SYDVKM. The CDR3 totals 14 residues.

The chain is built from TRBV6-5 and TRBJ1-5; D remains unclear. From germline, CDR1 is MNHEY and CDR2 SVGAGI. This CDR3 comprises 13 residues. V gave up 6 bases and J gave up 4 bases, with 10 bases separating them. The CDR3 bases are TGTGCCAGCAGCACCATAGCGAATCAGCCCCAGCATTTT. Translating gives CASSTIANQPQHF.

This rearrangement joins TRBV29-1 to TRBJ2-1, with TRBD2 matching 11 bases. The CDR3 extends over 15 amino acids. V trimming: 3 bases; J trimming: 8 bases; junction bases outside the gene matches: 9. CDR1 is SQVTM and CDR2 is ANQGSEA in the germline V gene. The CDR3 spells CSVEGLAGGGDEQFF. In DNA, the CDR3 is TGCAGCGTTGAGGGGCTAGCGGGGGGAGGCGATGAGCAGTTCTTC.

Of note for this clone: A read error may account for a junction end that differs from germline. The chain employs TRBV6-1 and TRBJ2-1; 12 bases map to TRBD2. The length of the CDR3 is 15 residues. Germline V lookup: CDR1 MNHNS, CDR2 SASEGT. The CDR3 sequence: CASREGTSGHNEQFF. CDR3 sequence (DNA): TGTGCCAGCAGGGAAGGGACTAGCGGGCACAATGAGCAGTTCTTC.

V is TRBV5-4 and J is TRBJ1-4, with a weak D call TRBD1 (6 bases). The ends were cut back, 4 bases at V and 8 bases at J, with 18 bases in the middle. This CDR3 has 15 residues. Per the germline V gene, CDR1 is SGHNT and CDR2 is YYREEE (reference sequence). CDR3 in DNA: TGTGCCAGCAGCGACAGGACAGCCTCGGGGGAAAAACTGTTTTTT. Translation: CASSDRTASGEKLFF.

V is TRBV5-1 and J is TRBJ2-7; the match to TRBD1 covers 10 bases. CDR1 SGHRS and CDR2 YFSETQ come from the germline V gene. V dropped 4 bases and J dropped 9; count of bases not matched to a gene: 19. The CDR3 has 17 residues. The CDR3 sequence: CASSVTGTGVFGFGQYF. As DNA, the CDR3 is TGCGCCAGCAGCGTCACCGGGACAGGGGTGTTTGGCTTTGGGCAGTACTTC.

J is TRBJ2-5 and V is TRBV9; D may be TRBD1 (5 bases). The last part of the DNA fits TRBJ2-7 better; the J call may be wrong. In germline, CDR1 is SGDLS, CDR2 YYNGEE. CDR3 size: 16 residues. The CDR3 DNA sequence: TGTGCCAGCAGCGTAGGATTCGGGCAGGGCTCCTACGAGCAGTACTTC. The encoded protein is CASSVGFGQGSYEQYF.

V gene TRBV5-4 combines with J gene TRBJ1-2; TRBD1 matches 8 bases. The CDR3 runs 13 residues. The V gene end was trimmed by 3 bases and the J gene end by 8 bases; junction bases not matched to a gene: 6. Germline V gene data show CDR1 as SGHNT and CDR2 as YYREEE (reference sequence). The CDR3 sequence: CASSWDRRYGYTF. CDR3 nucleotide sequence: TGTGCCAGCAGCTGGGACAGGCGATACGGCTACACCTTC.

The V and J genes are TRBV20-1 and TRBJ1-2; D is ambiguous. The ends were cut back, 8 bases at V and 5 bases at J, with 12 bases in the middle. The CDR3 contains 11 residues. Germline CDR1 and CDR2: DFQATT and SNEGSKA (reference sequence). The CDR3 bases are TGCAGTATCGGGAAAGGGTATGGCTACACCTTC. This translates into CSIGKGYGYTF.

In its sample, this clone was seen a few times. This chain connects TRBV7-9 to TRBJ2-5; 14 bases align to TRBD2. V was clipped by 1 base and J by 4 bases; unmatched bases: 5. This CDR3 comprises 17 residues. In germline, CDR1 is SEHNR, CDR2 FQNEAQ (reference sequence). The CDR3 DNA sequence: TGTGCCAGCAGCTTAGGGCAGACTAGCGGGAGGGTAGAGACCCAGTACTTC. Translating it yields CASSLGQTSGRVETQYF.

V gene TRBV7-8 combines with J gene TRBJ1-5, with a possible D match to TRBD1 (5 bases). Trimming stripped 5 bases from V and 6 bases from J, with 20 bases between. CDR3 length: 16 amino acids. The germline CDR1 and CDR2 sequences are SGHVS and FQNEAQ. CDR3 in amino acids: CASSLSALAQGQPQHF. The CDR3 DNA reads TGTGCCAGCAGCCTCTCGGCTTTGGCGCAGGGTCAGCCCCAGCATTTT.

This clone was recorded many times. This chain joins TRBV2 and TRBJ2-7, with a possible D match to TRBD2 (6 bases). Germline loops: CDR1 SNHLY, CDR2 FYNNEI. The CDR3 totals 13 residues. The V end lost 6 bases, the J end lost 0 bases, and 9 bases lay between the germline ends. CDR3 sequence: CASRSEGSYEQYF. The CDR3 coding sequence is TGTGCCAGCAGATCGGAGGGCTCCTACGAGCAGTACTTC.

The V call is TRBV5-1, the J call TRBJ1-3; TRBD1 agrees at 9 bases. Trimming at V came to 5 bases and at J to 8 bases, leaving 8 bases not matched to a gene. Germline V gives CDR1 SGHRS, CDR2 YFSETQ. This CDR3 is built from 14 residues. The CDR3 coding sequence is TGCGCCAGCAGAGACGCGACAGGGGGGGACACCATATATTTT. Translation: CASRDATGGDTIYF.

On this clone: This same CDR3 is encoded by further DNA sequences in the sample. This chain joins TRBV6-1 and TRBJ2-7, with 11 bases lining up with TRBD2. V was clipped by 9 bases and J by 4 bases; unmatched bases: 2. There are 12 residues in the CDR3. Germline V gives CDR1 MNHNS, CDR2 SASEGT. The CDR3 DNA sequence: TGTGCCAGTGGGACTAGCGGTTACGAGCAGTACTTC. Protein: CASGTSGYEQYF.

The V call is TRBV4-1, the J call TRBJ2-3; D call uncertain. The germline V gene encodes CDR1 MGHRA and CDR2 YSYEKL. The CDR3 sequence is 15 residues long. Trimming took 0 bases from V and 2 from J, leaving 9 bases between them. Here the CDR3 reads CASSQEVYPTDTQYF. CDR3 DNA sequence: TGCGCCAGCAGCCAAGAGGTCTACCCCACAGATACGCAGTATTTT.

Worth noting for this clone: Other DNA sequences in the same sample also yield this CDR3. The rearrangement joins TRBV19 to TRBJ2-7; 11 nucleotides align to TRBD1. Germline-derived CDR1 and CDR2 are LNHDA and SQIVND (reference sequence). J was trimmed by 4 bases and V by 5 bases; bases with no gene match: 7. This CDR3 has 15 residues. The CDR3 protein is CASSSRTGGLYEQYF. In nucleotides, the CDR3 is TGTGCCAGTAGTTCCCGGACAGGGGGCTTATACGAGCAGTACTTC. Complete variable domain (other parts from reference TRBV19 and TRBJ2-7): DGGITQSPKYLFRKEGQNVTLSCEQNLNHDAMYWYRQDPGQGLRLIYYSQIVNDFQKGDIAEGYSVSREKKESFPLTVTSAQKNPTAFYLCASSSRTGGLYEQYFGPGTRLTVT.

This chain joins TRBV9 and TRBJ2-1, with TRBD1 as a possible D gene (5 bases). Germline CDR1 is SGDLS and CDR2 is YYNGEE. The CDR3 has 17 residues. V was trimmed by 0 bases and J by 5 bases, leaving 18 bases between them. In nucleotides, the CDR3 is TGTGCCAGCAGCGTAGCCGCGATCGGGCAGGGCGACAATGAGCAGTTCTTC. Translating gives CASSVAAIGQGDNEQFF.

In its sample, this clone was seen a few times. The chain carries TRBV9 and TRBJ1-2; 7 bases align to TRBD1. Germline-derived CDR1 and CDR2 are SGDLS and YYNGEE. V shed 0 bases and J 3 bases; nucleotides not matched to a gene: 5. The CDR3 consists of 15 residues. CDR3 nucleotide sequence: TGTGCCAGCAGCGTAGGAGCAGGGGGGGACTATGGCTACACCTTC. The encoded protein is CASSVGAGGDYGYTF. Using reference TRBV9 and TRBJ1-2 for the parts outside the CDR3, the full variable domain is DSGVTQTPKHLITATGQRVTLRCSPRSGDLSVYWYQQSLDQGLQFLIQYYNGEERAKGNILERFSAQQFPDLHSELNLSSLELGDSALYFCASSVGAGGDYGYTFGSGTRLTVV.

This chain connects TRBV6-4 to TRBJ1-2, with D hard to call. Per germline, CDR1 MRHNA and CDR2 SNTAGT. V was cut by 1 base and J by 8 bases, with 17 bases left in between. The CDR3 contains 15 residues. The CDR3 region has the DNA TGTGCCAGCAGTGACTTTTTTATGGCTCAACACGGCTACACCTTC. Translated: CASSDFFMAQHGYTF.

The J gene is TRBJ2-4, the V gene TRBV19; 7 nucleotides align to TRBD1. Germline V lookup: CDR1 LNHDA, CDR2 SQIVND (reference sequence). Trimming removed 6 bases from V and 1 base from J; junction bases left unmatched: 9. The CDR3 sequence is 16 residues long. DNA for the CDR3: TGTGCCAGTAGCTTAGACAGGGCTTGGGCCAAAAACATTCAGTACTTC. Its protein product is CASSLDRAWAKNIQYF. Full variable domain (outside the CDR3, taken from reference TRBV19 and TRBJ2-4): DGGITQSPKYLFRKEGQNVTLSCEQNLNHDAMYWYRQDPGQGLRLIYYSQIVNDFQKGDIAEGYSVSREKKESFPLTVTSAQKNPTAFYLCASSLDRAWAKNIQYFGAGTRLSVL.

The V and J genes are TRBV9 and TRBJ1-1, with TRBD1 matching over 9 bases. V was pared by 4 bases and J by 2 bases, with 6 bases of the junction left unmatched. This CDR3 has 15 residues. CDR1 and CDR2 from the germline V gene are SGDLS and YYNGEE. The CDR3, as DNA: TGTGCCAGCAGCCCCGGGACAGGGACAAACACTGAAGCTTTCTTT. Encoded protein: CASSPGTGTNTEAFF.

This clone has a handful of counts. This chain joins TRBV2 and TRBJ1-4; the match to TRBD1 covers 8 bases. The CDR3 sequence is 12 residues long. Germline CDR1 reads SNHLY; CDR2 reads FYNNEI. V gave up 1 base and J gave up 13 bases; unmatched junction bases: 2. The CDR3 spells CASSEGQGPLFF. The CDR3 DNA is TGTGCCAGCAGTGAAGGACAGGGGCCACTGTTTTTT.

The rearrangement joins TRBV11-2 to TRBJ1-2, with D hard to call. Germline V gives CDR1 SGHAT, CDR2 FQNNGV. Trimming took 3 bases from V and 2 from J, leaving 7 bases between them. The CDR3 is made up of 13 amino acids. The CDR3, as DNA: TGTGCCAGCAGCTTTGGAGCAAACTATGGCTACACCTTC. Translating it yields CASSFGANYGYTF.

The J gene is TRBJ1-1, the V gene TRBV28; a possible D gene is TRBD1 (6 bases). V gave up 3 bases and J gave up 6 bases, with 11 bases separating them. The CDR3 spans 13 residues. Germline V CDR1 and CDR2: MDHEN, SYDVKM. The CDR3 loop is CASSFRGFAEAFF. The CDR3 DNA is TGTGCCAGCAGTTTTAGGGGGTTTGCTGAAGCTTTCTTT.

This sequence joins TRBV29-1 and TRBJ2-1, with TRBD2 identical over 13 bases. The CDR3 length is 17 residues. V lost 4 bases, J lost 0 bases, and 6 bases stayed unmatched. The V gene's germline CDR1 is SQVTM and CDR2 ANQGSEA. The CDR3 protein is CSVGVLAGGHSYNEQFF. The CDR3 nucleotides are TGCAGCGTTGGCGTACTAGCGGGAGGGCACTCCTACAATGAGCAGTTCTTC.

This rearrangement joins TRBV18 to TRBJ1-2; 8 bases agree with TRBD1. Germline-derived CDR1 and CDR2 are KGHSH and LQKENI. The CDR3 spans 13 residues. V lost 3 bases, J lost 5 bases, and 2 bases stayed unmatched. The CDR3 protein is CASSPRTGYGYTF. In nucleotides, the CDR3 is TGTGCCAGCTCACCGAGGACAGGGTATGGCTACACCTTC.

The chain carries TRBV5-6 and TRBJ2-7; no definite D call. This CDR3 contains 14 residues. Germline-derived CDR1 and CDR2 are SGHDT and YYEEEE. With 0 bases removed from V and 4 bases from J, the gap between germline ends came to 11 bases. The CDR3 DNA reads TGTGCCAGCAGCTTGGTGGTTAGCCGATACGAGCAGTACTTC. As protein: CASSLVVSRYEQYF. Drawing the rest from reference TRBV5-6 and TRBJ2-7, the complete variable domain is DAGVTQSPTHLIKTRGQQVTLRCSPKSGHDTVSWYQQALGQGPQFIFQYYEEEERQRGNFPDRFSGHQFPNYSSELNVNALLLGDSALYLCASSLVVSRYEQYFGPGTRLTVT.